This TCR beta chain emerged from a study of blood T cell repertoires in COVID-19. Study overall: T cells, B-cell-depleted T cells, or PBMCs supplied cDNA or gDNA.

J was trimmed by 8 bases and V by 11 bases; bases with no gene match: 11. This CDR3 contains 13 residues. Germline V gene sequence: CDR1 ENHRY, CDR2 SYGVKD. Source study methods: The assay estimated nucleated cells by amplifying reference gene primers. The assay was immunoSEQ multiplex PCR, and TCRdb's table has in-frame clones only and misses some. V, J and clone size derive from that table, while D and trimming were established from the DNA sequence. Of fewer than 500,000 clones listed, around 86% were seen once; the top ten hold roughly 1.4%. The TCR comes from a woman younger than 45 with active or convalescent COVID-19. The V call is TRBV10-3, the J call TRBJ2-1; 8 positions agree with TRBD2. The specimen was peripheral blood. This CDR3 is CASSSGRGDEQFF. In DNA form, the CDR3 reads TGTGCCTCCAGCAGCGGGCGGGGGGATGAGCAGTTCTTC.